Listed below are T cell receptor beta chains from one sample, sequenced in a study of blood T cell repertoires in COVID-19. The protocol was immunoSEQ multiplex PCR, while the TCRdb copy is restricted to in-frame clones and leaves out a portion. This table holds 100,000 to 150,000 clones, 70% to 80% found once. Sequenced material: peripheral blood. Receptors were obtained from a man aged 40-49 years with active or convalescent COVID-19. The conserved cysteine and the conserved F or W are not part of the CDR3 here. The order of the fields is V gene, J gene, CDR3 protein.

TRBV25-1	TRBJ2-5	ASSVGQGAIPETQY
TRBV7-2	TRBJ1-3	ASGVTGLAGNTIY
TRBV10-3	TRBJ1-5	AISEALGQPQH
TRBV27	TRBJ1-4	ASSLSAATNEKLF
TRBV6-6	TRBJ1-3	ASSYFDSNGNTIY
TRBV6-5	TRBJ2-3	ASSPGTRPY
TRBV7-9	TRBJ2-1	ASSPTGSSGRADEQF
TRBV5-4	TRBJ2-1	ASSLPGTSGYNEQF
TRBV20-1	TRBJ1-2	SASGQGGYT
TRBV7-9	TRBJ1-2	ASSLMSSGPFYGYT
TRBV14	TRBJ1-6	ASSTHRNSPLH
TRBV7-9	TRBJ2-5	ATPKTSGVGETQY
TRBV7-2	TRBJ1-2	ASSLSGYGYT
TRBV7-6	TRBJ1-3	ASSFFQGAGGNTIY
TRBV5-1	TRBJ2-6	ASSRGTGANSGANVLT
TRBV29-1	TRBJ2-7	SVGVSYEQY
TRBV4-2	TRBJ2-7	ASSQVSYEQY